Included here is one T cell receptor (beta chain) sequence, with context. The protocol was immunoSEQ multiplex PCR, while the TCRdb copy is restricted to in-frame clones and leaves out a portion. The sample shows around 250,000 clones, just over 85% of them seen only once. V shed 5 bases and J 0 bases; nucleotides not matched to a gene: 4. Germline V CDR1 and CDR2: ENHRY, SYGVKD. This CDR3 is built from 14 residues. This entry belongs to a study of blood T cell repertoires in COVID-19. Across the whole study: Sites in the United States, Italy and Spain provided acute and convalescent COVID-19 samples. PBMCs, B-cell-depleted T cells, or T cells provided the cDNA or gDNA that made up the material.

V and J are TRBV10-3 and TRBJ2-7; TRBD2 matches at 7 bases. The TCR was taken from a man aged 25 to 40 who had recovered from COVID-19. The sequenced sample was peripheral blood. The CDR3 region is CAISTGGSSYEQYF. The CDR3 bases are TGTGCCATCAGTACGGGGGGTAGCTCCTACGAGCAGTACTTC.